Presented here are 17 T cell receptor beta chains from one specimen sequenced in a study of vaccination and CD4 T cells after COVID-19. Oncomine TCR Beta short-read sequencing was applied to DNA from cultured CD4+ T cells. TCRdb independently ran MiXCR on the PCR reads; one entry per CDR3 protein. The table shows about 10,000 distinct CDR3 sequences, with 65% occurring only once. No antigen has been identified for these receptors. The treatment here: 10-day PBMC culture with coronavirus spike peptide pools or control peptides (ViraFEST assay). The material sequenced was CD4+ T cells from blood, cultured in vitro, taken before SARS-CoV-2 vaccination. These receptors were obtained from a human donor who had recovered from COVID-19.

In its sample, this clonotype was seen a few times. This rearrangement joins TRBV20-1 to TRBJ2-1; no reliable D call. This CDR3 spans 13 amino acids. Germline CDR1 and CDR2: DFQATT and SNEGSKA (reference sequence). The CDR3 region has the DNA TGCAGAGTAAGGAGTCTTGGGTCTGTTGAGCAGTTCTTC. It encodes CRVRSLGSVEQFF.

This rearrangement joins TRBV19 to TRBJ1-5; D possibly corresponds to TRBD1 (6 bases). CDR1 and CDR2 (germline): LNHDA, SQIVND (reference sequence). V gave up 6 bases and J gave up 3 bases, with 18 bases separating them. The CDR3 extends over 16 amino acids. CDR3 sequence (DNA): TGTGCCAGTAGCCTTACAGGGTGGGGTCTCAATCAGCCCCAGCATTTT. Translating gives CASSLTGWGLNQPQHF.

The genes are TRBV29-1 and TRBJ1-2, with D perhaps matching TRBD1 (5 bases). The germline V gene has CDR1 SQVTM and CDR2 ANQGSEA. Trimming shortened V by 2 bases and J by 6 bases, and 22 bases separated the two germline ends. The CDR3 extends over 16 amino acids. Here the CDR3 reads CSVESGTMTYSDGYTF. The CDR3 DNA sequence: TGCAGCGTTGAAAGCGGGACGATGACTTATTCAGATGGCTACACCTTC.

This chain connects TRBV6-1 to TRBJ2-3, with unresolved D. This CDR3 spans 14 amino acids. V lost 3 bases, J lost 4 bases, and 11 bases lay in between. CDR1 and CDR2 from the germline V gene are MNHNS and SASEGT. The CDR3 reads CASSDRWSADTQYF. The CDR3, as DNA: TGTGCCAGCAGTGACCGATGGAGCGCAGATACGCAGTATTTT.

This chain connects TRBV6-2 or TRBV6-3 to TRBJ2-6; D is perhaps TRBD1 (6 bases). Trimming removed 4 bases from V and 2 bases from J, with 9 bases in between. There are 15 residues in the CDR3. CDR1 is MNHEY and CDR2 is SVGEGT in the germline V gene. This CDR3 is CASSSTGTGANVLTF. As DNA, the CDR3 is TGTGCCAGCAGTTCTACAGGGACTGGGGCCAACGTCCTGACTTTC.

The chain couples TRBV28 to TRBJ1-2; 7 nucleotides match TRBD1. The germline V gene encodes CDR1 MDHEN and CDR2 SYDVKM. The J segment lost 7 bases and the V segment lost 7 bases, leaving 21 bases of the junction unmatched. The CDR3 is 17 amino acids. The DNA for the CDR3 is TGTGCCAGCACCCCCCCCGGGACAGCTAACCTTAGGGGTGGCTACACCTTC. This translates into CASTPPGTANLRGGYTF.

The rearrangement links TRBV19 to TRBJ1-3; 8 bases are a match to TRBD1. CDR3 length equals 14 residues. V was pared by 7 bases and J by 4 bases, with 6 bases of the junction left unmatched. CDR1 and CDR2 (germline): LNHDA, SQIVND (reference sequence). Here the CDR3 DNA reads TGTGCCAGTAACCGCAGGGGGCCAGGAAACACCATATATTTT. It encodes CASNRRGPGNTIYF.

This clonotype was counted between two and nine times. The rearrangement links TRBV6-1 to TRBJ2-7; TRBD2 is a possible D gene (6 bases). The germline CDR1 and CDR2 sequences are MNHNS and SASEGT. V was pared by 6 bases and J by 5 bases, with 14 bases between. The CDR3 totals 13 residues. The CDR3, as DNA: TGTGCCAGCAGGCTCGCAGCGGGTGACGAGCAGTACTTC. This encodes CASRLAAGDEQYF.

The chain couples TRBV19 to TRBJ2-4; 7 bases fit TRBD1. The germline CDR1 and CDR2 sequences are LNHDA and SQIVND (reference sequence). V shed 1 base, J shed 9 bases, and the junction held 6 bases outside the gene matches. The CDR3 totals 14 residues. In DNA form, the CDR3 reads TGTGCCAGTAGTATAGGCCCACAGGGGACCATTCAGTACTTC. The encoded protein is CASSIGPQGTIQYF.

This clonotype showed up just a few times. The chain couples TRBV6-4 to TRBJ2-3; no reliable D call. The germline V gene has CDR1 MRHNA and CDR2 SNTAGT. V was pared by 2 bases and J by 0 bases, with 3 bases between. This CDR3 is built from 13 residues. The CDR3 DNA sequence: TGTGCCAGCAGTGACGGGAGCACAGATACGCAGTATTTT. Encoded protein: CASSDGSTDTQYF.

The genes are TRBV19 and TRBJ2-1, with D tentatively TRBD1 (6 bases). The CDR3 runs 15 residues. V lost 4 bases, J lost 4 bases, and 14 bases lay in between. Germline CDR1 is LNHDA and CDR2 is SQIVND (reference sequence). The CDR3 DNA reads as TGTGCCAGTAGTACAGGGGCCTCGTTGTACAATGAGCAGTTCTTC. It specifies CASSTGASLYNEQFF.

The chain employs TRBV6-4 and TRBJ2-1; 8 bases are shared with TRBD2. The CDR3 consists of 14 residues. V lost 3 bases to trimming and J lost 4 bases; unmatched junction nucleotides: 2. Per germline, CDR1 MRHNA and CDR2 SNTAGT. The CDR3 protein is CASSEASGYNEQFF. DNA for the CDR3: TGTGCCAGCAGTGAGGCTAGCGGGTACAATGAGCAGTTCTTC.

This chain connects TRBV20-1 to TRBJ2-5; TRBD2 matches at 12 bases. The V gene's germline CDR1 is DFQATT and CDR2 SNEGSKA (reference sequence). The CDR3 extends over 16 amino acids. With 3 bases clipped from V and 0 bases from J, the junction kept 5 bases outside the gene matches. CDR3 in DNA: TGCAGTGCTAGGGCTAGCGGGAGGGCGTACCAAGAGACCCAGTACTTC. It yields the protein CSARASGRAYQETQYF.

This chain connects TRBV2 to TRBJ1-2; TRBD1 might be the D (6 bases). The CDR3 extends over 14 amino acids. Deletions cut 6 bases from V and 2 bases from J, with 13 bases between. The germline CDR1 and CDR2 sequences are SNHLY and FYNNEI. The CDR3 region is CASSPGTRNYGYTF. In DNA form, the CDR3 reads TGTGCCAGCAGCCCCGGGACACGGAACTATGGCTACACCTTC. The full variable domain, in which reference TRBV2 and TRBJ1-2 provide the parts outside the CDR3, is EPEVTQTPSHQVTQMGQEVILRCVPISNHLYFYWYRQILGQKVEFLVSFYNNEISEKSEIFDDQFSVERPDGSNFTLKIRSTKLEDSAMYFCASSPGTRNYGYTFGSGTRLTVV.

The chain combines TRBV6-1 with TRBJ2-5; D is undetermined. In germline, CDR1 is MNHNS, CDR2 SASEGT. V lost 6 bases and J lost 4, with 9 bases in between. This CDR3 is 12 amino acids long. The chain's CDR3 is CASSTHSETQYF. CDR3 DNA sequence: TGTGCCAGCAGCACACATTCAGAGACCCAGTACTTC.

V is TRBV20-1 and J is TRBJ1-4, with D unclear. Germline V CDR1 and CDR2: DFQATT, SNEGSKA (reference sequence). The CDR3 is 10 residues long. V shed 6 bases and J shed 8 bases, with 7 bases lying between them. The CDR3 coding sequence is TGCAGTGCCGGCGAGGAAAAACTGTTTTTT. Amino acids: CSAGEEKLFF.

This clonotype counts as medium-sized (0.01 to 0.1%). The chain combines TRBV20-1 with TRBJ2-1; 8 nucleotides align to TRBD1. V lost 5 bases to trimming and J lost 4 bases; unmatched junction nucleotides: 4. This CDR3 spans 13 amino acids. Germline CDR1 reads DFQATT; CDR2 reads SNEGSKA (reference sequence). CDR3 DNA: TGCAGTGCTCTAGGGACAGGTTACAATGAGCAGTTCTTC. This codes for CSALGTGYNEQFF.